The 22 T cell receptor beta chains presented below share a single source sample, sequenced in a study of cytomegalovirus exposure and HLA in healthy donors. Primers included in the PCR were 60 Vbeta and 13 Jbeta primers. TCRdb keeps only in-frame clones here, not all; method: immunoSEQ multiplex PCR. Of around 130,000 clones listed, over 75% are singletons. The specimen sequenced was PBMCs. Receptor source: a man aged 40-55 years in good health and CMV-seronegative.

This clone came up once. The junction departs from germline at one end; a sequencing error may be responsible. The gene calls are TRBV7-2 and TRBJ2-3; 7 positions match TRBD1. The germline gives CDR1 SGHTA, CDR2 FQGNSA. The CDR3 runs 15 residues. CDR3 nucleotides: TGTGCCAGCAGTTTAGGGGGCCGATACACAGATACGCAGTATTTT. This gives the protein CASSLGGRYTDTQYF.

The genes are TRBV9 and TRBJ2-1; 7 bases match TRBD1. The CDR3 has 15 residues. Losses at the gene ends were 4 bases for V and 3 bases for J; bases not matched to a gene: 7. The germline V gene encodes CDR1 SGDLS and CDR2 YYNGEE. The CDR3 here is CASSIDGTDYNEQFF. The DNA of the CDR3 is TGTGCCAGCAGCATAGACGGGACAGACTACAATGAGCAGTTCTTC.

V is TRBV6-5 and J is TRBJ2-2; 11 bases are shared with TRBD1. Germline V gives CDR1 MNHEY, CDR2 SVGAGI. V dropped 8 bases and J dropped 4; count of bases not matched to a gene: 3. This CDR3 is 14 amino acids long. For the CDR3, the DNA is TGTGCCAGCTTAGGGACAGGGGGCACCGGGGAGCTGTTTTTT. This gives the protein CASLGTGGTGELFF.

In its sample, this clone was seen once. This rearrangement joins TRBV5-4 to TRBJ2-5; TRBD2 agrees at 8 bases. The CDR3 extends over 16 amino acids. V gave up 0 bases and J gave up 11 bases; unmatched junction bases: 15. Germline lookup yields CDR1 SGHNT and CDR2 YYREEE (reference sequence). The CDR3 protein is CASSLELADPPREQYF. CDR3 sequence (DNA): TGTGCCAGCAGCTTGGAACTAGCGGATCCCCCCAGGGAGCAGTACTTC.

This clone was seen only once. This CDR3 is CASSGGIYEQYF. For the CDR3, the DNA is TGTGCCAGCAGTGGGGGCATCTACGAGCAGTACTTC. J is TRBJ2-7 and V is TRBV28, with D possibly TRBD1 on 6 matching bases. This CDR3 has 12 residues. Trimming left V 5 bases short and J 3 bases short, with 8 bases between. CDR1 is MDHEN and CDR2 is SYDVKM in the germline V gene.

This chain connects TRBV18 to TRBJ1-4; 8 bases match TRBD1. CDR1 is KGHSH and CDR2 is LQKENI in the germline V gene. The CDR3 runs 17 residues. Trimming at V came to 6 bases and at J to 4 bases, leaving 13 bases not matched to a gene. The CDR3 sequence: CASSRLVGQGLNEKLFF. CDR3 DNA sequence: TGTGCCAGCTCCCGACTCGTTGGACAGGGCCTTAATGAAAAACTGTTTTTT.

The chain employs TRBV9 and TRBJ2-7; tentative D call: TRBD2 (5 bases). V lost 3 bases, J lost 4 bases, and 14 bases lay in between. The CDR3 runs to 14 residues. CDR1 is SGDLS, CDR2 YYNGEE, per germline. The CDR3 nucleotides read TGTGCCAGCAGCGCGACGGACTTTCCTTACGAGCAGTACTTC. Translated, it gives CASSATDFPYEQYF. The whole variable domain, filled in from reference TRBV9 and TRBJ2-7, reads DSGVTQTPKHLITATGQRVTLRCSPRSGDLSVYWYQQSLDQGLQFLIQYYNGEERAKGNILERFSAQQFPDLHSELNLSSLELGDSALYFCASSATDFPYEQYFGPGTRLTVT.

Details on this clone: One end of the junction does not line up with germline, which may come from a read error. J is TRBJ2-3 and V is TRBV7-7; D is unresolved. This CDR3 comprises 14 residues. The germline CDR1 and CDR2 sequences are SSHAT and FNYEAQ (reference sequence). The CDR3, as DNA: TGTGCTAGCAGCTTATCTATCGCCACAGATACGCAGTATTTT. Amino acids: CASSLSIATDTQYF.

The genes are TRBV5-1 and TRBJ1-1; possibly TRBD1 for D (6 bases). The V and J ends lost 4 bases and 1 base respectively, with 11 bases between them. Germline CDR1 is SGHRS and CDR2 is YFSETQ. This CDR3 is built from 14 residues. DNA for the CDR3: TGCGCCAGCAGCCCCCCGGACAGGAACACTGAAGCTTTCTTT. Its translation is CASSPPDRNTEAFF. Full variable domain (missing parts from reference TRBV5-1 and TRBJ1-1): KAGVTQTPRYLIKTRGQQVTLSCSPISGHRSVSWYQQTPGQGLQFLFEYFSETQRNKGNFPGRFSGRQFSNSRSEMNVSTLELGDSALYLCASSPPDRNTEAFFGQGTRLTVV.

Here the CDR3 reads CASSSWTGVNTEAFF. The CDR3 DNA reads as TGCGCCAGCAGCTCCTGGACAGGGGTGAACACTGAAGCTTTCTTT. The chain couples TRBV5-1 to TRBJ1-1, with 9 bases that match TRBD1. This CDR3 contains 15 residues. Germline V gene lookup returns CDR1 SGHRS and CDR2 YFSETQ. The V segment lost 3 bases and the J segment 0 bases; nucleotides outside the gene matches: 3.

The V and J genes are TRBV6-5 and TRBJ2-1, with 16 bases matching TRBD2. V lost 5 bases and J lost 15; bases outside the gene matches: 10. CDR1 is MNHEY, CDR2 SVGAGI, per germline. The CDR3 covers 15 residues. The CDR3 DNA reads TGTGCCAGCAGTGCCGGGACTAGCGGGAGGGCCCTACCGTTCTTC. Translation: CASSAGTSGRALPFF.

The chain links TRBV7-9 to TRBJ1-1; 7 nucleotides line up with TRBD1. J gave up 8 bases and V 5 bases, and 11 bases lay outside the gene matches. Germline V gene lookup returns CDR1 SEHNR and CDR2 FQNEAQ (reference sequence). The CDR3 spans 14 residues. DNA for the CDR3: TGTGCCAGCAGCCCCCAGATCGACAGGGCGGAAGCTTTCTTT. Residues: CASSPQIDRAEAFF.

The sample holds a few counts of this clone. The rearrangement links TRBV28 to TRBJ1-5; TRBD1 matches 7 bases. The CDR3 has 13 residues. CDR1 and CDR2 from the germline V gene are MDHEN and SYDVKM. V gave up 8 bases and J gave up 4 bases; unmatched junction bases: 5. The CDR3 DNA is TGTGCCAGCCGGGGACAGCCGAATCAGCCCCAGCATTTT. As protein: CASRGQPNQPQHF.

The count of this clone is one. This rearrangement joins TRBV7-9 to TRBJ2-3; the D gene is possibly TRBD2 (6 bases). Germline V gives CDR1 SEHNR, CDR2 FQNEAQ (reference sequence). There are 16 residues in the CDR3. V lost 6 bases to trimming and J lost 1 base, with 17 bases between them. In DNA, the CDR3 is TGTGCCAGCAGTCTACCTGGGGACTGGGGCACAGATACGCAGTATTTT. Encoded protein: CASSLPGDWGTDTQYF.

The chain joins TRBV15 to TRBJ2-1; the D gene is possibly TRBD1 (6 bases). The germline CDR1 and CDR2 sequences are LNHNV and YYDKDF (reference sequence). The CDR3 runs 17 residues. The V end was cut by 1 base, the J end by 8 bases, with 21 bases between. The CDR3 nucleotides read TGTGCCACCAGCAGAGGGAGGATCTCCCAGGGGATGGATGAGCAGTTCTTC. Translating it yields CATSRGRISQGMDEQFF.

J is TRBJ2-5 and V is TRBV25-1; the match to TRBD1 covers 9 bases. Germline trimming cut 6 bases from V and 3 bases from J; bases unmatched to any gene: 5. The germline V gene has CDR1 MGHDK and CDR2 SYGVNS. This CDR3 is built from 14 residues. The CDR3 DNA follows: TGTGCCAGCAGGGGGGACAGGGTTAAAGAGACCCAGTACTTC. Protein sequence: CASRGDRVKETQYF.

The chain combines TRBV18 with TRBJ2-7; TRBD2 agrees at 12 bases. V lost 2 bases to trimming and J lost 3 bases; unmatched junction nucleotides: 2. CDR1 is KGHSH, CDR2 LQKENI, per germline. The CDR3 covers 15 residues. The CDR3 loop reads CASSPGLAGFYEQYF. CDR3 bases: TGTGCCAGCTCACCAGGACTAGCGGGATTCTACGAGCAGTACTTC.

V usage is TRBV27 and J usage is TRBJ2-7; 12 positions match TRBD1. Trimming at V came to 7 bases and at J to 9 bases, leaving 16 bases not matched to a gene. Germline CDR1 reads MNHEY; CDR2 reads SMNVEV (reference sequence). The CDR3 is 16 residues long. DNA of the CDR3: TGTGCCAGCAACCCGCGTTTCGGGGACAGGGGGCCTATGCAGTACTTC. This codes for CASNPRFGDRGPMQYF.

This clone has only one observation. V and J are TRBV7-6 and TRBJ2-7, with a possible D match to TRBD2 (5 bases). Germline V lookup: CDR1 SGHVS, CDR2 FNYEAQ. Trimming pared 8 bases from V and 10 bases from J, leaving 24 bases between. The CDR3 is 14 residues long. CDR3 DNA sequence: TGTGCCAGCGGATTCCCTACAAATCGCGGGTTACAGTACTTC. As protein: CASGFPTNRGLQYF.

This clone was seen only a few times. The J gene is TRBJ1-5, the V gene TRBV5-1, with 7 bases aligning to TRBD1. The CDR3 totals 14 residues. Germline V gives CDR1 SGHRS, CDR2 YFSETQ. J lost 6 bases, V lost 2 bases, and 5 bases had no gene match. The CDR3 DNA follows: TGCGCCAGCAGCTTTCGACAGGGTGGTCAGCCCCAGCATTTT. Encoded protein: CASSFRQGGQPQHF.

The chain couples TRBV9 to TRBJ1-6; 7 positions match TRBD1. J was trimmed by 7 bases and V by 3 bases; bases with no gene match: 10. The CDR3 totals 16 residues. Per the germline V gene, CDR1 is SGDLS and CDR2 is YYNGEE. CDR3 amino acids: CASSDLPSTGNSPLHF. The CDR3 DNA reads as TGTGCCAGCAGCGACCTACCTTCGACAGGGAATTCACCCCTCCACTTT.

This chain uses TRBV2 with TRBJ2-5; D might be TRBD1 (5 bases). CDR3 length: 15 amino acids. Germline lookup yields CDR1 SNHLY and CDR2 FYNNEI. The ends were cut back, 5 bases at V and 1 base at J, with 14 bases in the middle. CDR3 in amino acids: CASSPGISIQETQYF. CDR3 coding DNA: TGTGCCAGCAGTCCAGGGATTTCTATCCAAGAGACCCAGTACTTC.